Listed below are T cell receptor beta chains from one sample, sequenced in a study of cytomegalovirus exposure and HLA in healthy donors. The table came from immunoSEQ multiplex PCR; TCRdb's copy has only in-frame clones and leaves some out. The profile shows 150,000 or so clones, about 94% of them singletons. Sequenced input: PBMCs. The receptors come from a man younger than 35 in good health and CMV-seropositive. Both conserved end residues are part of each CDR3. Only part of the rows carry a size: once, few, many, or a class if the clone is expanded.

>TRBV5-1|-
CASSPRLADTDTQYF
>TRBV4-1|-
CASSQFVGAGPYGYTF
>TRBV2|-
CASATSGRKDEQYF
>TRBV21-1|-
CASSPRDKIIPPLHF
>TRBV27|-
CASSLLGSAGNTIYF
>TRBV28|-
CASSGVRTSGGGEQYF
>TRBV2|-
CASSVSTGYEQYF
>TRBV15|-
CATSRDIGAGQPQHF
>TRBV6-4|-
CASSVLAGAYEQYF
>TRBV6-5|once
CASRQGTLGEQFF